This TCR beta chain was captured by sequencing in a study of blood T cell repertoires in COVID-19. About the study: Some COVID-19 samples were acute and others convalescent; all came from the United States, Italy and Spain. From T cells, B-cell-depleted T cells, or PBMCs came the material, which was cDNA or gDNA.

This CDR3 is 15 amino acids long. The germline gives CDR1 MDHEN, CDR2 SYDVKM. V trimming: 8 bases; J trimming: 9 bases; junction bases outside the gene matches: 11. Original processing methods: Amplifying reference gene primers gave estimates of nucleated cell counts. Repertoires were generated with immunoSEQ multiplex PCR, while TCRdb's copy carries only in-frame clones and drops some. V and J calls plus clone size are reproduced from that table; the DNA served to infer D and trimming. Of approximately 170,000 clones listed, roughly 80% are singletons. This receptor was identified in a woman between 45 and 60 years old with acute or convalescent COVID-19. Sequenced sample: peripheral blood. V usage is TRBV28 and J usage is TRBJ2-1; 12 bases match TRBD2. DNA of the CDR3: TGTGCCAGCGGAACTCTAGCGGGAGGGCCAAGTGAGCAGTTCTTC. Translating it yields CASGTLAGGPSEQFF.